The clone carrying this TCR beta chain showed up just once. Its antigen is still unknown. Since all of the isolated RNA was reverse transcribed, expressed TCRB transcripts were what got sequenced. The protocol was immunoSEQ multiplex PCR, while the TCRdb copy is restricted to in-frame clones and leaves out a portion. This table holds 60,000 to 75,000 clones, about 55% found once. This sample is part of a study of beta chain features in type 1 diabetes. As for the study in general: Comparable age, gender and cell yields were observed in patients relative to healthy donors. Summed over all samples, the examined sorted cells came to about 110 million.

Using CD45RO/CCR7/CD25/CD127/CD95/CD27, CD4+ naive, central memory, regulatory and stem cell-like memory cells were sorted. V was clipped by 1 base and J by 6 bases, with 16 bases between them. This CDR3 has 16 residues. Germline V gene sequence: CDR1 MGHRA, CDR2 YSYEKL. Study findings and constraints: Whether HLA type influences TCRB rearrangement remained unresolved here.

The receptor comes from a woman under 30 in good health. The chain uses TRBV4-1 and TRBJ2-4, with a tentative D call TRBD2 (7 bases). Sequenced material: Tregs from blood. The CDR3 nucleotides are TGCGCCAGCAGCCAAGTGGGGAGGGGGGCAGGAAACATTCAGTACTTC. This encodes CASSQVGRGAGNIQYF.